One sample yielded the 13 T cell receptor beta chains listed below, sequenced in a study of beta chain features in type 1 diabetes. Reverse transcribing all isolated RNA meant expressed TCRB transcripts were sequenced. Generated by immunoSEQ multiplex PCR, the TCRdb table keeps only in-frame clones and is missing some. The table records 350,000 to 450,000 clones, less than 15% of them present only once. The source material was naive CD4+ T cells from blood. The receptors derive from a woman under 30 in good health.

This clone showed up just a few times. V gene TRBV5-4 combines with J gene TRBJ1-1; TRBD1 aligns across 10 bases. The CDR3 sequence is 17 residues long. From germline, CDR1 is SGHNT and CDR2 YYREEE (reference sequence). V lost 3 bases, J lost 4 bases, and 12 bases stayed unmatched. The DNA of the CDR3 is TGTGCCAGCAGCTCGGCGACAGGGGGCCACTGGGGCACTGAAGCTTTCTTT. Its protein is CASSSATGGHWGTEAFF.

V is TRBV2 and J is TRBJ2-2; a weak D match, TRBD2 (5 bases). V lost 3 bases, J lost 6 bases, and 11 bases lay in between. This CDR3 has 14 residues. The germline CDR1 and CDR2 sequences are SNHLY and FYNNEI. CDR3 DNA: TGTGCCAGCAGTGACACTAGGGAATCCGGGGAGCTGTTTTTT. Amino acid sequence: CASSDTRESGELFF.

The CDR3 sequence is CASSGQSAYEQYF. The CDR3 DNA sequence: TGTGCCAGCAGCGGACAGTCTGCCTACGAGCAGTACTTC. The chain has TRBV9 and TRBJ2-7; maybe TRBD1 (5 bases). The CDR3 extends over 13 amino acids. Looked up from germline, CDR1 is SGDLS and CDR2 is YYNGEE. The V end lost 3 bases, the J end lost 2 bases, and 9 bases lay between the germline ends.

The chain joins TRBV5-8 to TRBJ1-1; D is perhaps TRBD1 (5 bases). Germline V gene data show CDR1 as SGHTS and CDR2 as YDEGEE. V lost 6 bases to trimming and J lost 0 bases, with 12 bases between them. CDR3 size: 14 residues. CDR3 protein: CASNRQLMNTEAFF. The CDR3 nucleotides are TGTGCCAGCAACAGACAGTTAATGAACACTGAAGCTTTCTTT.

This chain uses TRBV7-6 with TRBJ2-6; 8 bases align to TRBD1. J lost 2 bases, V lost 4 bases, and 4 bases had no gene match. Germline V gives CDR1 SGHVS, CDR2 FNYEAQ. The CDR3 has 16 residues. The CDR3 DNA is TGTGCCAGCAGCTCGACAGGGGCGGCTGGGGCCAACGTCCTGACTTTC. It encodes CASSSTGAAGANVLTF.

The CDR3 reads CSASSGSEQFF. The CDR3 DNA follows: TGCAGTGCTAGCTCTGGCAGTGAGCAGTTCTTC. This chain uses TRBV20-1 with TRBJ2-1; D is undetermined. Trimming stripped 3 bases from V and 9 bases from J, with 9 bases between. Looked up from germline, CDR1 is DFQATT and CDR2 is SNEGSKA (reference sequence). The CDR3 covers 11 residues.

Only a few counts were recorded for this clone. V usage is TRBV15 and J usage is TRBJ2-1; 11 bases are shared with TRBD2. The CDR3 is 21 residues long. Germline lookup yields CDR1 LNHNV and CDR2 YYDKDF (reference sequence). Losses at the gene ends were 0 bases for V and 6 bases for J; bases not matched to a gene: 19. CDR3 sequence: CATSREVDIQYSGRASNEQFF. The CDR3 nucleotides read TGTGCCACCAGCAGAGAGGTCGATATTCAATATAGCGGGAGGGCCTCCAATGAGCAGTTCTTC. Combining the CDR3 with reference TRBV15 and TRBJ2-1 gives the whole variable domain DAMVIQNPRYQVTQFGKPVTLSCSQTLNHNVMYWYQQKSSQAPKLLFHYYDKDFNNEADTPDNFQSRRPNTSFCFLDIRSPGLGDTAMYLCATSREVDIQYSGRASNEQFFGPGTRLTVL.

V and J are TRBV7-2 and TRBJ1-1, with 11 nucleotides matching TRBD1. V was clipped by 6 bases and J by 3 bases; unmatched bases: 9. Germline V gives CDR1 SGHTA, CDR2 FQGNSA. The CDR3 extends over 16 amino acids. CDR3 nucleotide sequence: TGTGCCAGCAGACAATACGGACAGGGGGCACACACTGAAGCTTTCTTT. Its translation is CASRQYGQGAHTEAFF.

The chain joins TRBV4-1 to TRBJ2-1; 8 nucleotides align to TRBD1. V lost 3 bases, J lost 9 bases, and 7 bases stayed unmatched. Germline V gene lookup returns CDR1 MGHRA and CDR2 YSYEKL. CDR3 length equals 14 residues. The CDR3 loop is CASSHRQGYSEQFF. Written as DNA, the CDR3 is TGCGCCAGCAGCCACAGACAGGGGTATAGTGAGCAGTTCTTC.

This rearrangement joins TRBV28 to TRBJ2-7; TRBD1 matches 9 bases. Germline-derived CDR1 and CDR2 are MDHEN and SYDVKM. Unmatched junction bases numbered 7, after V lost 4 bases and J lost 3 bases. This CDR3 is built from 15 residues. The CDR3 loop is CASSSTGTGNYEQYF. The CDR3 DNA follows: TGTGCCAGCAGTTCAACCGGGACAGGGAACTACGAGCAGTACTTC.

This chain's CDR3 is CSVGGVGTGELFF. CDR3 DNA sequence: TGCAGCGTTGGGGGGGTGGGCACCGGGGAGCTGTTTTTT. The chain has TRBV29-1 and TRBJ2-2, with D maybe TRBD2 (6 bases). Per germline, CDR1 SQVTM and CDR2 ANQGSEA. V dropped 4 bases and J dropped 4 bases, with 10 bases sitting between them. The CDR3 runs 13 residues.

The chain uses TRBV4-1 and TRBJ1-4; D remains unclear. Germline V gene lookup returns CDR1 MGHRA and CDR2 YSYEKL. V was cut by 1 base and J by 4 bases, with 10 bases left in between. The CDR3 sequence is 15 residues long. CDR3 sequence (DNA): TGCGCCAGCAGCCAAGCGGAGCAGCTTAATGAAAAACTGTTTTTT. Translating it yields CASSQAEQLNEKLFF.

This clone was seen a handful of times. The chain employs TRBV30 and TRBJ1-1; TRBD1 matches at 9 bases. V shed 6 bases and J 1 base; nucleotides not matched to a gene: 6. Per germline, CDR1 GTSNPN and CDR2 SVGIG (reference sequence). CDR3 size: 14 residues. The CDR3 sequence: CACGQGRPNTEAFF. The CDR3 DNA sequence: TGTGCCTGCGGACAGGGGAGGCCGAACACTGAAGCTTTCTTT.